The 11 T cell receptor beta chains given below trace back to one sample, sequenced in a study of T cells in localized non-small cell lung cancer. The data were produced by immunoSEQ multiplex PCR, yet TCRdb's version contains in-frame clones alone and is incomplete. The sample includes tens of thousands of clones, 86% of them seen just once. This sample comprised peripheral blood, obtained before any cancer treatment. These receptors were obtained from a woman between 18 and 55 years old with stage III lung adenocarcinoma.

V is TRBV7-9 and J is TRBJ2-1, with D uncertain. The CDR3 contains 14 residues. Germline V gene sequence: CDR1 SEHNR, CDR2 FQNEAQ (reference sequence). V gave up 4 bases and J gave up 6 bases, with 13 bases separating them. The CDR3, as DNA: TGTGCCAGCAGCTGGGTTGGTAGAATCAATGAGCAGTTCTTC. Encoded protein: CASSWVGRINEQFF. The whole variable domain, remainder taken from reference TRBV7-9 and TRBJ2-1, is DTGVSQNPRHKITKRGQNVTFRCDPISEHNRLYWYRQTLGQGPEFLTYFQNEAQLEKSRLLSDRFSAERPKGSFSTLEIQRTEQGDSAMYLCASSWVGRINEQFFGPGTRLTVL.

This sequence joins TRBV29-1 and TRBJ1-2; weak D call: TRBD1 (6 bases). The CDR3 length is 11 residues. Germline V CDR1 and CDR2: SQVTM, ANQGSEA. Trimming cost V 1 base and J 7 bases, with 7 bases left between them. CDR3 sequence: CSVEVGGGYTF. The CDR3 coding sequence is TGCAGCGTTGAAGTAGGGGGTGGCTACACCTTC.

The V gene is TRBV6-5, the J gene TRBJ2-2, with D perhaps being TRBD1 or TRBD2 (5 bases each). CDR3 length: 13 amino acids. Germline V gene data show CDR1 as MNHEY and CDR2 as SVGAGI. The CDR3 loop is CATKGPNTGELFF. CDR3 sequence (DNA): TGTGCTACCAAGGGACCTAACACCGGGGAGCTGTTTTTT.

This clone has a single count. The V and J genes are TRBV4-2 and TRBJ1-1; no definite D call. CDR3 length equals 17 residues. Trimming shortened V by 1 base and J by 0 bases, and 15 bases separated the two germline ends. CDR1 is LGHNA and CDR2 is YNFKEQ in the germline V gene. The CDR3, as DNA: TGTGCCAGCAGCCAAGTTTCAGAATTAGGGATGAACACTGAAGCTTTCTTT. Its translation is CASSQVSELGMNTEAFF.

This clone is judged medium-sized. This chain links TRBV7-8 with TRBJ1-1; possible D gene TRBD1, 5 bases. Germline V gives CDR1 SGHVS, CDR2 FQNEAQ. There are 13 residues in the CDR3. With 8 bases removed from V and 4 bases from J, the gap between germline ends came to 14 bases. The CDR3 nucleotides are TGTGCCAGCGGCCGCGAGAGGGGCACTGAAGCTTTCTTT. Its protein product is CASGRERGTEAFF. Combining the CDR3 with reference TRBV7-8 and TRBJ1-1 gives the whole variable domain GAGVSQSPRYKVAKRGQDVALRCDPISGHVSLFWYQQALGQGPEFLTYFQNEAQLDKSGLPSDRFFAERPEGSVSTLKIQRTQQEDSAVYLCASGRERGTEAFFGQGTRLTVV.

The chain couples TRBV20-1 to TRBJ2-5, with TRBD2 matching over 8 bases. After removal of 8 bases from V and 6 bases from J, the junction contained 5 bases not matched to a gene. Germline CDR1 DFQATT, CDR2 SNEGSKA (reference sequence). The CDR3 contains 11 residues. The CDR3 coding sequence is TGCAGTCCCGGGGGGGGTAAGACCCAGTACTTC. Translation gives CSPGGGKTQYF.

This clone was counted only a few times. The chain joins TRBV19 to TRBJ1-3; D might be TRBD1 (6 bases). Germline values: CDR1 LNHDA, CDR2 SQIVND (reference sequence). The V gene lost 3 bases and the J gene lost 6 bases, with 15 bases spanning the gap. CDR3 length equals 15 residues. This CDR3 is CASSMGDTAENTIYF. In DNA form, the CDR3 reads TGTGCCAGTAGTATGGGGGACACCGCCGAAAACACCATATATTTT. Combining the CDR3 with reference TRBV19 and TRBJ1-3 gives the whole variable domain DGGITQSPKYLFRKEGQNVTLSCEQNLNHDAMYWYRQDPGQGLRLIYYSQIVNDFQKGDIAEGYSVSREKKESFPLTVTSAQKNPTAFYLCASSMGDTAENTIYFGEGSWLTVV.

This chain links TRBV29-1 with TRBJ2-5, with a possible D match to TRBD1 (5 bases). The length of the CDR3 is 13 residues. Germline CDR1 reads SQVTM; CDR2 reads ANQGSEA. Trimming removed 3 bases at V and 1 base at J, with 9 bases between. The CDR3 nucleotides are TGCAGCGTTGATAGGGGCAGCCAAGAGACCCAGTACTTC. It translates to CSVDRGSQETQYF.

V and J are TRBV11-1 and TRBJ2-1; the match to TRBD1 covers 7 bases. Germline V gene lookup returns CDR1 SGHAT and CDR2 FQDESV (reference sequence). Germline trimming cut 5 bases from V and 7 bases from J; bases unmatched to any gene: 11. The CDR3 is made up of 15 amino acids. The CDR3 region is CASSPGTAVGNEQFF. CDR3 sequence (DNA): TGTGCCAGCAGCCCGGGGACAGCTGTTGGGAATGAGCAGTTCTTC.

The chain is built from TRBV6-6 and TRBJ1-1; TRBD1 is a possible D gene (6 bases). V was cut by 2 bases and J by 0 bases, with 7 bases left in between. In germline, CDR1 is MNHNY, CDR2 SVGAGI (reference sequence). The CDR3 has 14 amino acids. The CDR3 reads CASSYPGVNTEAFF. The CDR3, as DNA: TGTGCCAGCAGTTACCCAGGGGTGAACACTGAAGCTTTCTTT.

The chain combines TRBV6-1 with TRBJ2-7; 10 bases agree with TRBD1. The CDR3 contains 13 residues. V was pared by 6 bases and J by 3 bases, with 2 bases of the junction left unmatched. Germline V gene sequence: CDR1 MNHNS, CDR2 SASEGT. CDR3 sequence reads: CASRDRGIYEQYF. The CDR3 nucleotides are TGTGCCAGCAGGGACAGGGGGATCTACGAGCAGTACTTC.